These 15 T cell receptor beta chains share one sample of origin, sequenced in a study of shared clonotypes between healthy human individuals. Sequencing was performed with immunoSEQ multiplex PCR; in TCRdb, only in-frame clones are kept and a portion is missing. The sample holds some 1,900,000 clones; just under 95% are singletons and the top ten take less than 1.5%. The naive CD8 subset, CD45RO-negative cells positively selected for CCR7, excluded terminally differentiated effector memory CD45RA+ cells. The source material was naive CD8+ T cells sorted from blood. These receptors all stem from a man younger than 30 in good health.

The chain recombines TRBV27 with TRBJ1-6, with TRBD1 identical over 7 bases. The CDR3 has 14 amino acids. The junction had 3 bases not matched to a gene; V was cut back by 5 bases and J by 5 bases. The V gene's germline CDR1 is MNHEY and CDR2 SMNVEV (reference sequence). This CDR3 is CASSHTGDNSPLHF. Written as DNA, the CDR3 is TGTGCCAGCAGTCACACAGGGGATAATTCACCCCTCCACTTT.

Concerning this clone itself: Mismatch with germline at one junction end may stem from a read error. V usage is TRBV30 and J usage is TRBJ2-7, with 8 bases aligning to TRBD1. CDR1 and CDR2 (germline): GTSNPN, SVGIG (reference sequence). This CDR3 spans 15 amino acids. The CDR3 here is CVWKNGGQGSYEQYF. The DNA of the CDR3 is TGTGTCTGGAAAAACGGAGGACAGGGTTCCTACGAGCAGTACTTC.

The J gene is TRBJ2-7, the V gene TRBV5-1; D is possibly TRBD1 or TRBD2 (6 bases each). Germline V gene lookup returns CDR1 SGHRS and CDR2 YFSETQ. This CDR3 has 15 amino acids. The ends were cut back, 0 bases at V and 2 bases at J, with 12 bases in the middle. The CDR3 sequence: CASSLDGGGTYEQYF. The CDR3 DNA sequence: TGCGCCAGCAGCTTGGATGGAGGGGGGACCTACGAGCAGTACTTC. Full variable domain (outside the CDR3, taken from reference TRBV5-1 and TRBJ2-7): KAGVTQTPRYLIKTRGQQVTLSCSPISGHRSVSWYQQTPGQGLQFLFEYFSETQRNKGNFPGRFSGRQFSNSRSEMNVSTLELGDSALYLCASSLDGGGTYEQYFGPGTRLTVT.

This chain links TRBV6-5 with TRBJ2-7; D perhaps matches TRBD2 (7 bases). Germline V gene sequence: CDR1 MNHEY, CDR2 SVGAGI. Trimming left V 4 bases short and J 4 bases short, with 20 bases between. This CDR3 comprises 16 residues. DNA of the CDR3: TGTGCCAGCAGTTCCCTGGGGGGGGCGAAAGATTACGAGCAGTACTTC. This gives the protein CASSSLGGAKDYEQYF.

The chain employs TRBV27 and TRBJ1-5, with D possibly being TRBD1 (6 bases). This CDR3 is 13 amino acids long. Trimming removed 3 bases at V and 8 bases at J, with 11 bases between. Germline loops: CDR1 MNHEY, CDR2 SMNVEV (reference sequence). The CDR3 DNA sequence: TGTGCCAGCAGTTTCAGGGGACTAGAGCCCCAGCATTTT. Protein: CASSFRGLEPQHF.

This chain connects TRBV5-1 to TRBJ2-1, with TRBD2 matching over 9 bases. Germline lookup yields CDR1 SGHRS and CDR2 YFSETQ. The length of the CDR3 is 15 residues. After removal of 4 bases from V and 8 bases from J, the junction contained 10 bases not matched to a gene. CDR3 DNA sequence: TGCGCCAGCAGCCCCCCTGGCGGGGGGGCCTATGAGCAGTTCTTC. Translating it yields CASSPPGGGAYEQFF.

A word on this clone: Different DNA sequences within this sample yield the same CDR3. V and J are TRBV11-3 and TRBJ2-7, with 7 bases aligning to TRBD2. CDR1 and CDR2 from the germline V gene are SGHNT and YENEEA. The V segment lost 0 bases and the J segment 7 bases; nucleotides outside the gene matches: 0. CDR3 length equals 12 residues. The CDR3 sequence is CASSLDGGEQYF. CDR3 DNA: TGTGCCAGCAGCTTAGACGGGGGGGAGCAGTACTTC.

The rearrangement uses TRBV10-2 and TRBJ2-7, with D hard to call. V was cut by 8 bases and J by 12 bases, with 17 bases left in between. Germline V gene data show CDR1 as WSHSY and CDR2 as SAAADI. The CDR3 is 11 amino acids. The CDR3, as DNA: TGCGCCAGCGCCGAAAGCCAGCTGCCGTACTTC. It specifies CASAESQLPYF.

CDR3 in amino acids: CASSYSGGQDTQYF. CDR3 sequence (DNA): TGTGCCAGCAGTTACTCTGGGGGCCAAGATACGCAGTATTTT. The chain employs TRBV6-5 and TRBJ2-3, with D possibly TRBD1 on 6 matching bases. From germline, CDR1 is MNHEY and CDR2 SVGAGI. V gave up 0 bases and J gave up 5 bases, with 9 bases separating them. CDR3 length: 14 residues.

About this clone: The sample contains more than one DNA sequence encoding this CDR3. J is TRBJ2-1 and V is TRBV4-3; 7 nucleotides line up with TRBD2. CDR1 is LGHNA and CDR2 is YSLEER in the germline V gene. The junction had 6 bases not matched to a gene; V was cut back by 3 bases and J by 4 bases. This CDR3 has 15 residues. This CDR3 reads CASSQVGLGYNEQFF. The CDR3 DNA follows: TGCGCCAGCAGCCAGGTCGGACTAGGGTACAATGAGCAGTTCTTC.

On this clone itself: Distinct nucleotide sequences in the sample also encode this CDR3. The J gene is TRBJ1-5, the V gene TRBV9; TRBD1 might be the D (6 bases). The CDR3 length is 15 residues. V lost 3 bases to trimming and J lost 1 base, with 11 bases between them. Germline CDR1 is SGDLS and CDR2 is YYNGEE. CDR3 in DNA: TGTGCCAGCAGCGCGACAGGATTGAGCAATCAGCCCCAGCATTTT. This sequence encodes CASSATGLSNQPQHF.

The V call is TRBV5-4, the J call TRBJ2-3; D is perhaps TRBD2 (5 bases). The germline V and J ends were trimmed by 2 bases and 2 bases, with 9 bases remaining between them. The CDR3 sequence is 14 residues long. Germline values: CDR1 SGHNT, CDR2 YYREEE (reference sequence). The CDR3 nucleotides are TGTGCCAGCAGCTTTATCGGGGACACAGATACGCAGTATTTT. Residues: CASSFIGDTDTQYF.

CDR3 amino acids: CASSQNRGQGYEQYF. CDR3 bases: TGTGCCAGCAGCCAAAATCGTGGACAGGGCTACGAGCAGTACTTC. The chain uses TRBV7-9 and TRBJ2-7; TRBD1 matches 8 bases. V lost 5 bases to trimming and J lost 3 bases; unmatched junction nucleotides: 9. This CDR3 has 15 residues. The V gene's germline CDR1 is SEHNR and CDR2 FQNEAQ (reference sequence).

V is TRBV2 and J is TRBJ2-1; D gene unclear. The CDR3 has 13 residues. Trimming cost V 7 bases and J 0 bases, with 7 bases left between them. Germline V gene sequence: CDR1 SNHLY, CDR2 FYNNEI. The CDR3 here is CASTQSSYNEQFF. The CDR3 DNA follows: TGTGCCAGCACCCAAAGCTCCTACAATGAGCAGTTCTTC.

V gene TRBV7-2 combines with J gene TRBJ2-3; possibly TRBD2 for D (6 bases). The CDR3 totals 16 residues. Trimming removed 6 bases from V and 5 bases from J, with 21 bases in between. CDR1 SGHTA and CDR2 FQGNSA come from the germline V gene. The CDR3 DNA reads TGTGCCAGCAGTCCGTTTGGGGGGATATCGGGAGATACGCAGTATTTT. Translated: CASSPFGGISGDTQYF.